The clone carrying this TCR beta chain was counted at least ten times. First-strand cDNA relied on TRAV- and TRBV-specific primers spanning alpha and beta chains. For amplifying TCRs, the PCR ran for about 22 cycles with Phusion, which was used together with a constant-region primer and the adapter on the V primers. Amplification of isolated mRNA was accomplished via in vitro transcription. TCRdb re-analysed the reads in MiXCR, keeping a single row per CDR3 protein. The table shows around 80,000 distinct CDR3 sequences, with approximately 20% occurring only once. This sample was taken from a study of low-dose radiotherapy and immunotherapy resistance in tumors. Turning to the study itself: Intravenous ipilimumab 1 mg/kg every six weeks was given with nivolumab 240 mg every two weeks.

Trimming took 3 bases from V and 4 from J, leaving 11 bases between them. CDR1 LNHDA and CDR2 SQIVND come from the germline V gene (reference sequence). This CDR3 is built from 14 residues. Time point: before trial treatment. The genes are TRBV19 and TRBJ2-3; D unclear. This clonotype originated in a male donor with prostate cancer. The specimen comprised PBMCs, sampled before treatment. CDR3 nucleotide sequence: TGTGCCAGTAGTATTTCAGCTGTGCCAGATACGCAGTATTTT. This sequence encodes CASSISAVPDTQYF. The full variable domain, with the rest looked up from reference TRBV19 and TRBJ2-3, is DGGITQSPKYLFRKEGQNVTLSCEQNLNHDAMYWYRQDPGQGLRLIYYSQIVNDFQKGDIAEGYSVSREKKESFPLTVTSAQKNPTAFYLCASSISAVPDTQYFGPGTRLTVL.